This T cell receptor beta chain was documented in a study of control samples from healthy donors and cancer patients. Clones were sequenced by immunoSEQ multiplex PCR, and TCRdb holds only the in-frame ones, with some missing. Of approximately 46,000 clones in the sample, more than 70% were seen once. Looked up from germline, CDR1 is SEHNR and CDR2 is FQNEAQ (reference sequence). This CDR3 is built from 14 residues. V dropped 8 bases and J dropped 0 bases, with 13 bases sitting between them. Sequencing input: PBMCs. This clonotype originated in an older woman with lung cancer. This chain connects TRBV7-9 to TRBJ1-1; D perhaps matches TRBD1 (6 bases). The CDR3 reads CASEQGSMNTEAFF. The CDR3 region has the DNA TGTGCCAGCGAACAGGGATCGATGAACACTGAAGCTTTCTTT. Supplemented by reference TRBV7-9 and TRBJ1-1, the full variable domain reads DTGVSQNPRHKITKRGQNVTFRCDPISEHNRLYWYRQTLGQGPEFLTYFQNEAQLEKSRLLSDRFSAERPKGSFSTLEIQRTEQGDSAMYLCASEQGSMNTEAFFGQGTRLTVV.